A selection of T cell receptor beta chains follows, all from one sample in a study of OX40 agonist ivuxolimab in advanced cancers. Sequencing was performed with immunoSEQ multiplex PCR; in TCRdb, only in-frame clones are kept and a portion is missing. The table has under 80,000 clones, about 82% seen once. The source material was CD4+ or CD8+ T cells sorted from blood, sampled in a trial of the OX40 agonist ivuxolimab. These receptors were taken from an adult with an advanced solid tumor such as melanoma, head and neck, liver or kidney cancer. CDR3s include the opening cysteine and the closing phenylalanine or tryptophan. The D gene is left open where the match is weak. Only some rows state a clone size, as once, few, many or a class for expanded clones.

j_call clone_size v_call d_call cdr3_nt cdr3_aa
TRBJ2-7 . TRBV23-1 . TGCGCCAGCAGTCATTCGGTCCCAAGGGGTCGGGGCTACGAGCAGTACTTC CASSHSVPRGRGYEQYF
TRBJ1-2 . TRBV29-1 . TGCAGCGTTTCAGGGGCCTTAACCAACTATGGCTACACCTTC CSVSGALTNYGYTF
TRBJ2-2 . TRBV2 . TGTGCCAGCAGTGAAGAAGGCAGACGGGACGGGGAGCTGTTTTTT CASSEEGRRDGELFF
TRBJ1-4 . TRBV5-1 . TGCGCCAGCAGCAGTTCTCCTCCGTTGGAAAAACTGTTTTTT CASSSSPPLEKLFF
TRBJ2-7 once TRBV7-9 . TGTGCCAGCAGTCCCACTGGGGACGAGCAGTACTTC CASSPTGDEQYF
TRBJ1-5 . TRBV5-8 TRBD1 TGTGCCAGCAGCTTGGAACAGGGGGCTTGGCAGCCCCAGCATTTT CASSLEQGAWQPQHF
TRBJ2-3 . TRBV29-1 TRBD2 TGCAGCTCGCGGCGGGGGGATTTGGCAGATACGCAGTATTTT CSSRRGDLADTQYF
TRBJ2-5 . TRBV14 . TGTGCCAGCAGCCCCCGGACAGGGCGGGGGAAGACCCAGTACTTC CASSPRTGRGKTQYF
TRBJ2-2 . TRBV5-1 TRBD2 TGCGCCAGCAGCCAAAACCTAGGACTAGCCGGGGAGCTGTTTTTT CASSQNLGLAGELFF
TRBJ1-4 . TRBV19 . TGTGCCAGTAGTCCAAGCCCTGCTGGGACCTCTGAAAAACTGTTTTTT CASSPSPAGTSEKLFF
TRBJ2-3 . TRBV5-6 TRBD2 TGTGCCAGCAGCTGGGGGGGACTAGCGTCAGGGGATACGCAGTATTTT CASSWGGLASGDTQYF
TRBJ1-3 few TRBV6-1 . TGTGCCAGAAAACGTGGAGGGAGCTTCGGCACCATATATTTT CARKRGGSFGTIYF
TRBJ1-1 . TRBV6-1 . TGTGCCAGCAGTGGCAGCGGGCTAACGGGGAACACTGAAGCTTTCTTT CASSGSGLTGNTEAFF
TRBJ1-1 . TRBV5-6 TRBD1 TGTGCCAGCAGCTTGCGGGACAGGAACACTGAAGCTTTCTTT CASSLRDRNTEAFF
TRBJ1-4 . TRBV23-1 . TGCGCCAGCAGTCAATCCAAGACAGCCTATAATGAAAAACTGTTTTTT CASSQSKTAYNEKLFF
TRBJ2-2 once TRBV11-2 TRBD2 TGTGCCAGCAGCTTAGAGGGCGGGGGCACCGGGGAGCTGTTTTTT CASSLEGGGTGELFF
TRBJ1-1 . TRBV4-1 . TGCGCCAGCAGCCAAGATCGAGGGGGGTACCTGAACACTGAAGCTTTCTTT CASSQDRGGYLNTEAFF
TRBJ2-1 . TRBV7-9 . TGTGCCAGCAGCCCCTTTTCACCGCTCAATGAGCAGTTCTTC CASSPFSPLNEQFF
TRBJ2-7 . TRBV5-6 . TGTGCCAGCAGCCTCCAGGGCGACGAGCAGTACTTC CASSLQGDEQYF
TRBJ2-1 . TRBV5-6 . TGTGCCAGCAGCTTGTTTAGGAACAATGAGCAGTTCTTC CASSLFRNNEQFF
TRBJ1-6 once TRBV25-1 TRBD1 TGTGCCAGCAGTGATAAAACACAGGGGATTCGTTCACCCCTCCACTTT CASSDKTQGIRSPLHF
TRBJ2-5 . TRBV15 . TGTGCCACCAGCAGAGATACGGGGAGCGGAAACCAAGAGACCCAGTACTTC CATSRDTGSGNQETQYF
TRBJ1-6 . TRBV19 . TGTGCCAGTAAACAGGACATTCGGAATTCACCCCTCCACTTT CASKQDIRNSPLHF
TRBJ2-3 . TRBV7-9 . TGTGCCAGCAGCCAAGCCGGGGGGCTAAACACAGATACGCAGTATTTT CASSQAGGLNTDTQYF
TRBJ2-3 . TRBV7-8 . TGTGCCAGCAGCTTAAGGGAATTCGCAGATACGCAGTATTTT CASSLREFADTQYF
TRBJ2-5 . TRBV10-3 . TGTGCCATCAGTAGCGAGAGGGTTGGGGAGACCCAGTACTTC CAISSERVGETQYF
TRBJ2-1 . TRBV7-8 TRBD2 TGTGCCAGCAGCCCCTATCGGGCGGGGGGATCAAACGGGATAGATGAGCAGTTCTTC CASSPYRAGGSNGIDEQFF
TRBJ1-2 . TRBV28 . TGTGCCAGCAGTTTTATTTACCCGGGGCAGGGCAACTATGGCTACACCTTC CASSFIYPGQGNYGYTF
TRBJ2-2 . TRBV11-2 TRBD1 TGTGCCAGCAGCACGACAGGGGGTGGTGGCGGGGAGCTGTTTTTT CASSTTGGGGGELFF
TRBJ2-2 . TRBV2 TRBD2 TGTGCCAGCACCCCTGGGAGGGTGAACACCGGGGAGCTGTTTTTT CASTPGRVNTGELFF
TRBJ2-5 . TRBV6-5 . TGTGCCAGCGGGAGTAAAGAGACCCAGTACTTC CASGSKETQYF